The sequence of this T cell receptor beta chain was determined in a study of T cells in Graves' hyperthyroidism and ophthalmopathy. From RNA transcripts, TCR beta CDR3 regions were amplified. A set of HTBI primers served as the primers for a first-round RT-PCR of the TCR CDR3. Using its own MiXCR run on the multiplex PCR reads, TCRdb lists one record per CDR3 protein. The sample lists hundreds of thousands of distinct CDR3 sequences; around 40% were seen once. Uncontrolled infection, other autoimmune disease, pregnancy or lactation led to exclusion. This clonotype came up many times. Material for sequencing was blood. The clonotype originates from a woman aged 40 to 50 with Graves' hyperthyroidism.

The CDR3 sequence is CASSVAATNTEAFF. The CDR3 bases are TGTGCCAGCAGCGTAGCTGCGACGAACACTGAAGCTTTCTTT. The chain combines TRBV9 with TRBJ1-1, with unresolved D. The ends were cut back, 0 bases at V and 1 base at J, with 7 bases in the middle. The germline V gene encodes CDR1 SGDLS and CDR2 YYNGEE. The CDR3 contains 14 residues.